What follows are 23 T cell receptor beta chains derived from one specimen sequenced in a study of blood T cell repertoires in COVID-19. The data were produced by immunoSEQ multiplex PCR, yet TCRdb's version contains in-frame clones alone and is incomplete. This sample has 100,000 to 150,000 clones, with around 76% found just once. The sample taken for sequencing was peripheral blood. The receptors derive from a man at least 80 years old with COVID-19, enrolled during active disease.

This chain uses TRBV7-3 with TRBJ2-2; 9 bases are a match to TRBD1. CDR3 length equals 17 residues. V lost 2 bases to trimming and J lost 4 bases; unmatched junction nucleotides: 8. CDR1 is SGHTA and CDR2 is FQGTGA in the germline V gene. The CDR3 DNA reads as TGTGCCAGCAGCTTAGCTACAGGGGGCGCGAGCACCGGGGAGCTGTTTTTT. Encoded protein: CASSLATGGASTGELFF.

This CDR3 is CASSRHLTEAFF. The CDR3 DNA is TGTGCCAGCAGTCGACACCTCACTGAAGCTTTCTTT. J is TRBJ1-1 and V is TRBV6-2 or TRBV6-3; D is undetermined. Germline-derived CDR1 and CDR2 are MNHEY and SVGEGT. This CDR3 has 12 residues. V dropped 5 bases and J dropped 4 bases, with 8 bases sitting between them.

In DNA, the CDR3 is TGTGCCAGCAGCCAAGGCGGACAGGGGGGGGCTTTCTTT. Protein product: CASSQGGQGGAFF. The chain recombines TRBV4-2 with TRBJ1-1; 10 bases map to TRBD1. The CDR3 is 13 residues long. The V gene end was trimmed by 1 base and the J gene end by 11 bases; junction bases not matched to a gene: 4. CDR1 LGHNA and CDR2 YNFKEQ come from the germline V gene.

This rearrangement joins TRBV5-1 to TRBJ2-1; D remains ambiguous. The CDR3 is 13 residues long. V shed 2 bases and J shed 9 bases, with 12 bases lying between them. Germline-derived CDR1 and CDR2 are SGHRS and YFSETQ. Here the CDR3 reads CASSLGGTVEQFF. The CDR3 region has the DNA TGCGCCAGCAGCTTAGGTGGCACAGTTGAGCAGTTCTTC.

The chain joins TRBV28 to TRBJ2-3, with 9 bases aligning to TRBD2. The trim removed 5 bases at V and 2 bases at J, leaving 5 bases unmatched. The CDR3 consists of 15 residues. CDR1 is MDHEN and CDR2 is SYDVKM in the germline V gene. The CDR3 DNA is TGTGCCAGCAGTACTCTAGCGGGACTCACAGATACGCAGTATTTT. Protein sequence: CASSTLAGLTDTQYF.

V usage is TRBV5-5 and J usage is TRBJ2-7; D possibly corresponds to TRBD2 (5 bases). CDR1 and CDR2 from the germline V gene are SGHKS and YYEKEE (reference sequence). This CDR3 contains 15 residues. Between the trimmed V and J ends, which lost 1 base and 5 bases, there was a span of 16 bases. The CDR3 DNA sequence: TGTGCCAGCAGCTTGCGGGGTCTGCTCGGCGACGAGCAGTACTTC. It codes for CASSLRGLLGDEQYF.

This clone was observed a single time. The CDR3 DNA sequence: TGTGCCAGCAGCCAAGAAAGCGGGTGGGACTCTGGGGCCAACGTCCTGACTTTC. Protein sequence: CASSQESGWDSGANVLTF. The chain combines TRBV4-2 with TRBJ2-6; tentative D call: TRBD2 (6 bases). The CDR3 consists of 18 residues. Trimming stripped 0 bases from V and 0 bases from J, with 12 bases between. Germline V gives CDR1 LGHNA, CDR2 YNFKEQ.

The rearrangement links TRBV3-1 (or the pseudogene TRBV3-2) to TRBJ2-1; 9 positions agree with TRBD2. Germline V gene lookup returns CDR1 LGHDT and CDR2 YNNKEL (reference sequence). CDR3 length: 17 residues. V lost 1 base and J lost 4; bases outside the gene matches: 8. The CDR3 bases are TGTGCCAGCAGCCAAGGTCGGTCTAGCGGGAAATACAATGAGCAGTTCTTC. Translated: CASSQGRSSGKYNEQFF.

CDR3 DNA sequence: TGTGCCAGCAGTTTTTCATCAGCAGGGTGGAGCAATCAGCCCCAGCATTTT. Translated: CASSFSSAGWSNQPQHF. This rearrangement joins TRBV28 to TRBJ1-5; weak D call: TRBD1 (5 bases). The CDR3 is 17 residues long. Germline CDR1 is MDHEN and CDR2 is SYDVKM. The V end was cut by 3 bases, the J end by 1 base, with 16 bases between.

The chain is built from TRBV19 and TRBJ2-6; 9 nucleotides line up with TRBD1. This CDR3 comprises 20 residues. With V trimmed by 3 bases and J by 4 bases, 16 bases remained unmatched. Germline CDR1 LNHDA, CDR2 SQIVND (reference sequence). CDR3 DNA: TGTGCCAGTAGTATGGGGACAGGGCTGGGCCTGCTGGGAGGGGCCAACGTCCTGACTTTC. It translates to CASSMGTGLGLLGGANVLTF.

This clone showed up just once. The rearrangement links TRBV7-9 to TRBJ1-2, with 7 bases identical to TRBD1. J gave up 4 bases and V 5 bases, and 16 bases lay outside the gene matches. Per germline, CDR1 SEHNR and CDR2 FQNEAQ (reference sequence). The CDR3 extends over 17 amino acids. The DNA for the CDR3 is TGTGCCAGCAGCCGCCTCGGACAGGCTAGGGAGACCTATGGCTACACCTTC. Translating gives CASSRLGQARETYGYTF.

This clone has more than one count but fewer than ten. This chain links TRBV15 with TRBJ2-6; tentative D call: TRBD2 (6 bases). The germline gives CDR1 LNHNV, CDR2 YYDKDF (reference sequence). V lost 1 base and J 0 bases, leaving 10 bases between the germline ends. CDR3 length: 17 residues. CDR3: CATSRGGGDSGANVLTF. CDR3 DNA: TGTGCCACCAGCAGAGGGGGCGGGGACTCTGGGGCCAACGTCCTGACTTTC.

The rearrangement joins TRBV28 to TRBJ2-1, with D perhaps matching TRBD1 (5 bases). Germline V gene data show CDR1 as MDHEN and CDR2 as SYDVKM. With 7 bases removed from V and 7 bases from J, the gap between germline ends came to 17 bases. CDR3 length equals 14 residues. CDR3 sequence reads: CASIGVISPNEQFF. DNA of the CDR3: TGTGCCAGCATAGGGGTAATAAGCCCGAATGAGCAGTTCTTC. The full variable domain, with the rest looked up from reference TRBV28 and TRBJ2-1, is DVKVTQSSRYLVKRTGEKVFLECVQDMDHENMFWYRQDPGLGLRLIYFSYDVKMKEKGDIPEGYSVSREKKERFSLILESASTNQTSMYLCASIGVISPNEQFFGPGTRLTVL.

In its sample, this clone was seen once. The V gene is TRBV6-2 or TRBV6-3, the J gene TRBJ2-1, with D hard to call. Trimming took 0 bases from V and 5 from J, leaving 17 bases between them. Germline values: CDR1 MNHEY, CDR2 SVGEGT. The CDR3 totals 17 residues. Here the CDR3 reads CASSYSTRGRLNNEQFF. The CDR3 nucleotides read TGTGCCAGCAGTTACTCGACGCGCGGCCGCCTTAACAATGAGCAGTTCTTC.

The CDR3 reads CASSFLTGPTEAFF. The CDR3 DNA sequence: TGTGCCAGCAGTTTCCTGACAGGGCCCACTGAAGCTTTCTTT. V and J are TRBV27 and TRBJ1-1; 7 nucleotides match TRBD1. The ends lost 3 bases at V and 4 bases at J; junction bases unmatched: 5. The CDR3 is 14 residues long. Germline lookup yields CDR1 MNHEY and CDR2 SMNVEV (reference sequence).

The chain is built from TRBV5-1 and TRBJ2-5; TRBD1 is a possible D gene (6 bases). V gave up 3 bases and J gave up 3 bases, with 12 bases separating them. The CDR3 has 14 amino acids. CDR1 SGHRS and CDR2 YFSETQ come from the germline V gene. CDR3 DNA sequence: TGCGCCAGCAGCTCAACAGGGTTCGAAGAGACCCAGTACTTC. Its translation: CASSSTGFEETQYF.

This clone was seen a few times. The chain couples TRBV2 to TRBJ2-7; a possible D gene is TRBD1 (5 bases). The V end was cut by 5 bases, the J end by 5 bases, with 13 bases between. This CDR3 is built from 13 residues. Germline V gene sequence: CDR1 SNHLY, CDR2 FYNNEI. Here the CDR3 DNA reads TGTGCCAGCAGTAAGACAGTGGGCAACGAGCAGTACTTC. Amino acid sequence: CASSKTVGNEQYF.

The chain employs TRBV9 and TRBJ2-3; D not resolved. Germline V lookup: CDR1 SGDLS, CDR2 YYNGEE. V was cut by 2 bases and J by 1 base, with 8 bases left in between. This CDR3 comprises 14 residues. CDR3 sequence reads: CASSVRSRTDTQYF. CDR3 nucleotides: TGTGCCAGCAGCGTGAGGAGTCGCACAGATACGCAGTATTTT.

The chain uses TRBV2 and TRBJ2-7, with 7 bases identical to TRBD1. Per the germline V gene, CDR1 is SNHLY and CDR2 is FYNNEI. After removal of 4 bases from V and 3 bases from J, the junction contained 12 bases not matched to a gene. The CDR3 sequence is 16 residues long. CDR3 DNA sequence: TGTGCCAGCAGTGTTGGGGCGACAGGGTGGGGCTACGAGCAGTACTTC. Translating gives CASSVGATGWGYEQYF. Full variable domain (outside the CDR3, taken from reference TRBV2 and TRBJ2-7): EPEVTQTPSHQVTQMGQEVILRCVPISNHLYFYWYRQILGQKVEFLVSFYNNEISEKSEIFDDQFSVERPDGSNFTLKIRSTKLEDSAMYFCASSVGATGWGYEQYFGPGTRLTVT.

The chain recombines TRBV3-1 (or the pseudogene TRBV3-2) with TRBJ2-2; the match to TRBD1 covers 8 bases. V gave up 0 bases and J gave up 9 bases; unmatched junction bases: 0. The CDR3 spans 13 residues. CDR1 is LGHDT, CDR2 YNNKEL, per germline (reference sequence). In DNA, the CDR3 is TGTGCCAGCAGCCAAGACAGGGGGCGGGAGCTGTTTTTT. Encoded protein: CASSQDRGRELFF.

This clone has ten or more counts. V usage is TRBV29-1 and J usage is TRBJ2-7, with TRBD1 matching over 9 bases. Germline CDR1 reads SQVTM; CDR2 reads ANQGSEA. There are 15 residues in the CDR3. Trimming removed 1 base from V and 0 bases from J; junction bases left unmatched: 4. CDR3 bases: TGCAGCGTTGAAGCTAGACAGGGGGTCTCCTACGAGCAGTACTTC. This encodes CSVEARQGVSYEQYF.

V and J are TRBV5-4 and TRBJ2-7, with a possible D match to TRBD2 (6 bases). In germline, CDR1 is SGHNT, CDR2 YYREEE (reference sequence). CDR3 length: 13 residues. Trimming cost V 4 bases and J 1 base, with 9 bases left between them. The CDR3 loop reads CASSTGGSYEQYF. The CDR3 nucleotides read TGTGCCAGCAGCACCGGGGGTTCCTACGAGCAGTACTTC.

There are a few counts of this clone. This rearrangement joins TRBV29-1 to TRBJ2-7; 7 bases match TRBD1. Germline V gene data show CDR1 as SQVTM and CDR2 as ANQGSEA. The V and J ends lost 5 bases and 3 bases, in that order; junction bases with no gene match: 7. This CDR3 contains 13 residues. CDR3 sequence (DNA): TGCAGCGTTAAAGGGGGCGTTAGCTACGAGCAGTACTTC. Its translation: CSVKGGVSYEQYF.